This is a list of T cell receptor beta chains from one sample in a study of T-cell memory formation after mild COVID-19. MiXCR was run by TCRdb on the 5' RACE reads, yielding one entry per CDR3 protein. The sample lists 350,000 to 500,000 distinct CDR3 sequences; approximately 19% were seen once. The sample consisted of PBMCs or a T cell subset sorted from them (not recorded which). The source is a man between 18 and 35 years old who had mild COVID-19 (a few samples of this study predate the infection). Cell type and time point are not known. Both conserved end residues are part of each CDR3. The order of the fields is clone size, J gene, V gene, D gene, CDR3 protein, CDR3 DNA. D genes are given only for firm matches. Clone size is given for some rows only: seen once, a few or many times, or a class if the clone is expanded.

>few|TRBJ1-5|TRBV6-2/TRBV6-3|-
CASSLDGNYQPQHF
TGTGCCAGCAGCCTGGACGGAAATTATCAGCCCCAGCATTTT
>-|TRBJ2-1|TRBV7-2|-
CASSSLEQFF
TGTGCCAGCAGCTCGCTGGAGCAGTTCTTC
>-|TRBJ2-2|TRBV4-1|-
CASSQAAWALNTGELFF
TGCGCCAGCAGCCAAGCCGCGTGGGCCCTGAACACCGGGGAGCTGTTTTTT
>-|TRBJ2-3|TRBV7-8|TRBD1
CASSTDRGQTQYF
TGTGCCAGCAGCACGGACAGGGGGCAAACGCAGTATTTT
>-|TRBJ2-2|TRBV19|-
CASSIVGSGELFF
TGTGCCAGTAGTATCGTAGGGTCCGGGGAGCTGTTTTTT
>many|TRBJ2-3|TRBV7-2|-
CASSSVPRDTQYF
TGTGCCAGCAGCTCCGTTCCCCGGGATACGCAGTATTTT
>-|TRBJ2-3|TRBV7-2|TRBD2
CASSLGGGVSTDTQYF
TGTGCCAGCAGCTTGGGGGGGGGTGTAAGCACAGATACGCAGTATTTT
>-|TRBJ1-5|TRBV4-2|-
CASSPEEPQHF
TGTGCCAGCAGCCCGGAAGAGCCCCAGCATTTT
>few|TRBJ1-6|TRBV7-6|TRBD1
CASSLAVGQGKGSPLHF
TGTGCCAGCAGCTTAGCCGTCGGACAGGGGAAAGGATCACCCCTCCACTTT
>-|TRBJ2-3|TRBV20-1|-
CSARDGGGGTDTQYF
TGCAGTGCTAGAGATGGGGGAGGAGGCACAGATACGCAGTATTTT
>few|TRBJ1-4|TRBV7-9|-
CASSFTTGTGEKLFF
TGTGCCAGCAGCTTTACGACAGGAACGGGTGAAAAACTGTTTTTT
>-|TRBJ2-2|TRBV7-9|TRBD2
CASSPGTSVTGELFF
TGTGCCAGCAGCCCCGGGACTAGCGTCACCGGGGAGCTGTTTTTT
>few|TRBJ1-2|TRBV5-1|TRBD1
CASSLQGGSYGYTF
TGCGCCAGCAGCTTGCAGGGGGGTAGCTATGGCTACACCTTC
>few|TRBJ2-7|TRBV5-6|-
CASSLRRRSYEQYF
TGTGCCAGCAGCCTGAGGCGTAGGTCCTACGAGCAGTACTTC
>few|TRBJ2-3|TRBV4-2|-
CASSPERVSTDTQYF
TGTGCCAGCAGCCCGGAGCGGGTGAGCACAGATACGCAGTATTTT
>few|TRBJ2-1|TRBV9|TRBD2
CASSVGPLRGTNEQFF
TGTGCCAGCAGCGTAGGCCCTTTGCGGGGGACCAATGAGCAGTTCTTC
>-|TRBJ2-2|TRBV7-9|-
CASSLAFSRLNTGELFF
TGTGCCAGCAGCTTAGCGTTTTCTCGTCTAAACACCGGGGAGCTGTTTTTT
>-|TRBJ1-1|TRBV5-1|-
CASSLYLGESAEAFF
TGCGCCAGCAGCTTGTACCTAGGGGAGTCGGCTGAAGCTTTCTTT
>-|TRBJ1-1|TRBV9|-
CASSPRGMNTEAFF
TGTGCCAGCAGCCCCCGGGGAATGAACACTGAAGCTTTCTTT
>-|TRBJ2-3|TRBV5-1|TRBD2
CASSSGLAGGTTDTQYF
TGCGCCAGCAGCTCCGGACTAGCGGGGGGGACCACAGATACGCAGTATTTT
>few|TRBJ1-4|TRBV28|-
CASSSDRSTNEKLFF
TGTGCCAGCAGTTCGGACCGATCAACTAATGAAAAACTGTTTTTT
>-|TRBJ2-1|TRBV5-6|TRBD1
CASSLAGDRGRLEQFF
TGTGCCAGCAGCTTGGCCGGAGACAGGGGGCGGCTTGAGCAGTTCTTC
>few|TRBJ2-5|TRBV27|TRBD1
CASRLLGTGQQETQYF
TGTGCCAGCAGGCTCCTGGGGACAGGGCAACAAGAGACCCAGTACTTC
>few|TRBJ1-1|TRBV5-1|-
CASSLEPQMNTEAFF
TGCGCCAGCAGCTTGGAGCCGCAGATGAACACTGAAGCTTTCTTT
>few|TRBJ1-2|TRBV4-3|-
CASSQTGLGYGYTF
TGCGCCAGCAGCCAAACAGGGCTTGGGTATGGCTACACCTTC
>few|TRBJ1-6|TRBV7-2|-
CASSFQGPVNSPLHF
TGTGCCAGCAGCTTCCAGGGCCCCGTTAATTCACCCCTCCACTTT
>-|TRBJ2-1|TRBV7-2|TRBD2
CASHLSGGAGNEQFF
TGTGCCAGCCATCTTAGCGGGGGGGCCGGTAATGAGCAGTTCTTC
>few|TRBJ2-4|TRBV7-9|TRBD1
CASSFRQGDIQYF
TGTGCCAGCAGCTTTCGACAGGGGGACATTCAGTACTTC
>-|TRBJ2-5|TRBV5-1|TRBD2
CASSLVLAGFQETQYF
TGCGCCAGCAGCTTGGTCCTAGCGGGGTTCCAAGAGACCCAGTACTTC
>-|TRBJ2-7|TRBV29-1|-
CSVAHGMARSPEQYF
TGCAGCGTCGCACACGGGATGGCTCGCTCGCCCGAGCAGTACTTC
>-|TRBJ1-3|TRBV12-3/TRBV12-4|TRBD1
CASSLEKDRVGNTIYF
TGTGCCAGCAGTTTGGAAAAGGACAGGGTTGGAAACACCATATATTTT
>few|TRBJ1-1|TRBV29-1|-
CSVPDRNTEAFF
TGCAGCGTTCCTGACAGGAACACTGAAGCTTTCTTT
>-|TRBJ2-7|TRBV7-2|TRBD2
CASSLASGRSSYEQYF
TGTGCCAGCAGCTTAGCTAGCGGGAGGAGTTCCTACGAGCAGTACTTC
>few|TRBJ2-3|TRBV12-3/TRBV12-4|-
CASSPGSPADTQYF
TGTGCCAGCAGCCCCGGGTCCCCGGCAGATACGCAGTATTTT
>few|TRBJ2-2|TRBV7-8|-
CASSLVRWNTGELFF
TGTGCCAGCAGCTTAGTGCGGTGGAACACCGGGGAGCTGTTTTTT
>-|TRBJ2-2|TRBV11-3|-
CASSLNRDTGELFF
TGTGCCAGCAGCTTGAACAGGGACACCGGGGAGCTGTTTTTT
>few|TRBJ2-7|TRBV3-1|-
CASSQARGPYEQYF
TGTGCCAGCAGCCAGGCCCGGGGTCCCTACGAGCAGTACTTC
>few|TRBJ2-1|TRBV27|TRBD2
CASKRAGGHNEQFF
TGTGCCAGCAAGCGAGCGGGGGGCCACAATGAGCAGTTCTTC
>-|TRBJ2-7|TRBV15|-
CATSREAGGGQTYEQYF
TGTGCCACCAGCAGAGAAGCCGGTGGAGGACAGACCTACGAGCAGTACTTC
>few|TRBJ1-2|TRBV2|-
CASSEAVRVYTF
TGTGCCAGCAGTGAAGCGGTCAGGGTCTACACCTTC
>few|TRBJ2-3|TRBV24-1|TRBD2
CATSVERGPSDTQYF
TGTGCCACCAGTGTCGAGCGGGGCCCCTCTGATACGCAGTATTTT
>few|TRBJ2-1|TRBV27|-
CASSLGLEVAGLYNEQFF
TGTGCCAGCAGTTTAGGCCTCGAGGTTGCGGGGCTCTACAATGAGCAGTTCTTC
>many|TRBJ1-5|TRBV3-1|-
CASSQGAQMNQPQHF
TGTGCCAGCAGCCAAGGGGCACAGATGAATCAGCCCCAGCATTTT
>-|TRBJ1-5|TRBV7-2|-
CASSHIKQPQHF
TGTGCCAGCAGCCACATCAAACAGCCCCAGCATTTT